This T cell receptor beta chain was sequenced in a study of blood T cells in healthy people across ages (dated by TCRdb to the mid-2010s). Study-wide context: In model experiments, roughly one uniquely barcoded TCR beta cDNA molecule per two T cells was captured by template switching. Age-related changes in TCR beta repertoire diversity were measured in the study by deep sequencing normalized with unique cDNA molecular identifiers. The donors were divided into four age groups: young (average around 16 years), middle-aged (approximately 39), aged (about 60) and long-lived (about 90). Donors of different ages were randomly distributed across sequencing lanes to avoid experimental bias. For two donors (one aged 18 to 30 and one aged 80 or older), the study analyzed two additional independent replicas of 1 million unique cDNA reads from the same blood draw.

At least ten counts were recorded for this clonotype. It has no known antigen specificity. There are no base qualities to consult, and no much larger clone falls within one base. The roughly 39 donors, aged about 6 to 95 years, were systemically healthy Caucasian individuals from Russia. Roughly 10 milliliters of peripheral blood were collected from each donor into EDTA-treated Vacutainer tubes. Ficoll-Paque density-gradient centrifugation was used to isolate PBMCs, with at least 6 million per sample. Total RNA was extracted from PBMCs with Trizol reagent, with at least 6 micrograms obtained per sample. The percentages of naive CD45RAhigh/CD27high T cells were determined by flow cytometry on a PBMC aliquot from every donor. On the study overall, not on this receptor specifically: The CMV infection status of donors was not known, potentially confounding age-related changes in expanded clonotypes. Because profiling used bulk unsorted PBMCs, naive and antigen-experienced compartments could not be compared conclusively. Total diversity estimates from one million sequenced T cells were considered lower bounds and underestimates. The long-lived group showed more naive CD4+ T cells, fewer expanded clones and increased TCR diversity than the aged group, suggesting age selection. There was a strong correlation between observed TCR beta diversity and the percentage of naive T cells measured by flow cytometry. Observed TCR beta diversity per million T cells fell roughly linearly with age, and a significant reduction was already apparent by age approximately 40.

The library was produced with 5' RACE. The instrument was an Illumina HiSeq 2500. A second roughly 7 to 11 cycle PCR used a sample-barcoded 5' primer and a J-beta primer mix. A template-switch 5' adaptor carrying 12 random nucleotides introduced a unique molecular identifier onto each TCR beta cDNA molecule. Each sample yielded at least 3 million CDR3-containing paired-end reads. First-strand cDNA was synthesized from all RNA with the Mint cDNA synthesis kit, primed by a TRBC-specific oligonucleotide. Following uracil-DNA glycosylase treatment, all cDNA underwent a first 18-cycle PCR with the universal primers M1SS and BC2_uni_R. As for the original processing: Each sample was normalized by randomly selecting 1 million high-quality reads, each carrying a distinct molecular identifier. Reads with shared molecular identifiers were discarded instead of being binned into consensus sequences. CDR3 identification, clonotype clustering and error correction used MiTCR with a Q25 quality threshold and the strictest error-elimination algorithm. Lower-bound total TCR beta diversity was estimated with a nonparametric unseen species model using Euler transformation. TCRdb's own reprocessing of the public reads used fastp at Q25 and MiXCR and kept productive beta chains. Rows with a matching CDR3 protein are joined into one entry that keeps the most common DNA and genes. The V and J calls and clone size come from TCRdb's table, not from the authors' own analysis. The sample table holds hundreds of thousands of distinct CDR3 sequences, of which roughly half were seen once. The biggest ten clones account for about 13% of the sample.

The CDR3 has 15 amino acids, counting the end cysteine and phenylalanine. Only the CDR3 region is kept as DNA, spanning 45 bases read in frame from base 1. V loses 1 base of germline sequence and J loses 2 bases, and the interval between the two ends is 9 bases. From a lookup of the germline V gene, CDR1 and CDR2 are SGHVS and FNYEAQ. The sequence links TRBV7-6 to TRBJ1-5; the D gene is perhaps TRBD1, from 5 matching bases. The material sequenced was blood. This TCR derives from a woman of 80 years or more in good health. The CDR3 sequence is CASSLVRDGNQPQHF. The DNA reads as follows: TGTGCCAGCAGCTTAGTCAGGGACGGCAATCAGCCCCAGCATTTT.